A selection of T cell receptor beta chains follows, all from one sample in a study of sequential checkpoint blockade in melanoma. The protocol was immunoSEQ multiplex PCR, while the TCRdb copy is restricted to in-frame clones and leaves out a portion. This table holds 17,000 or so clones, about 67% found once. The specimen comprised CD8+ T cells sorted from blood (inferred from file names), sampled from a patient given nivolumab and ipilimumab in sequence. The receptors were gathered from a human donor with melanoma. Both conserved end residues are trimmed from each CDR3. A D gene is named only where the DNA matches it firmly. Size values are once, few and many counts, or a class for expanded clones, and some rows have none.

J: TRBJ1-2; size: -; D: -; V: TRBV15; CDR3: ATSRTDQNYGYT
J: TRBJ1-1; size: medium-sized; D: -; V: TRBV7-3; CDR3: ASSQAGGNTEAF
J: TRBJ1-4; size: -; D: -; V: TRBV7-9; CDR3: ASSLALGKNNEKLF
J: TRBJ2-5; size: -; D: TRBD1; V: TRBV5-6; CDR3: ASSRRQTGSRETQY
J: TRBJ2-6; size: -; D: TRBD2; V: TRBV27; CDR3: ASSLLASGVFVSGANVLT
J: TRBJ1-2; size: -; D: TRBD1; V: TRBV5-6; CDR3: ASSLAAGGNYGYT
J: TRBJ1-4; size: -; D: TRBD1; V: TRBV10-3; CDR3: ATGDRRNEKLF
J: TRBJ2-5; size: -; D: TRBD1; V: TRBV12-5; CDR3: ASGLKTGVQETQY
J: TRBJ1-1; size: -; D: TRBD1; V: TRBV19; CDR3: ASSKATGTGGLMNTEAF
J: TRBJ1-1; size: medium-sized; D: -; V: TRBV7-3; CDR3: ASSLGGASEAF
J: TRBJ1-1; size: -; D: TRBD1; V: TRBV6-1; CDR3: ATRTGGTEAF
J: TRBJ2-1; size: -; D: -; V: TRBV9; CDR3: ASSVEGHKYNEQF
J: TRBJ2-2; size: few; D: TRBD2; V: TRBV9; CDR3: ASSVGLAGAGTGELF
J: TRBJ1-6; size: -; D: TRBD1; V: TRBV9; CDR3: ASSVGTGENSPLH
J: TRBJ1-6; size: -; D: TRBD1; V: TRBV6-1; CDR3: ASSEDRVYSPLH
J: TRBJ2-1; size: -; D: -; V: TRBV9; CDR3: ASSSAGTTYNEQF
J: TRBJ2-2; size: -; D: -; V: TRBV9; CDR3: ASSVGDTPNTGELF
J: TRBJ2-2; size: -; D: -; V: TRBV12-5; CDR3: ASGAPYTGELF
J: TRBJ2-2; size: -; D: -; V: TRBV9; CDR3: ASSVRRSPATRDTGELF
J: TRBJ2-7; size: -; D: TRBD1; V: TRBV7-6; CDR3: ASSPGRQGAFYEQY
J: TRBJ2-3; size: once; D: TRBD2; V: TRBV6-4; CDR3: ASSPTSGGSTDTQY
J: TRBJ2-7; size: -; D: -; V: TRBV4-3; CDR3: ASSQDERQPYEQY
J: TRBJ2-5; size: -; D: TRBD2; V: TRBV6-6; CDR3: ASSYQGGLQETQY
J: TRBJ2-7; size: -; D: -; V: TRBV7-9; CDR3: ASSPRGNSYEQY
J: TRBJ1-3; size: -; D: -; V: TRBV9; CDR3: ASSVDGVAGNTIY
J: TRBJ1-2; size: -; D: -; V: TRBV7-8; CDR3: ASSSETANYGYT
J: TRBJ1-1; size: -; D: -; V: TRBV7-9; CDR3: ASSFWTENTEAF
J: TRBJ2-6; size: -; D: -; V: TRBV4-2; CDR3: ASSQGESSGANVLT
J: TRBJ1-1; size: -; D: -; V: TRBV14; CDR3: ASSQAHRKWTEAF
J: TRBJ2-3; size: few; D: -; V: TRBV27; CDR3: ASKRSGVTDTQY
J: TRBJ2-6; size: -; D: -; V: TRBV6-5; CDR3: ASSYGGGAANVLT
J: TRBJ1-2; size: few; D: -; V: TRBV4-3; CDR3: ASSHPEAGKGYT